This passage covers 4 T cell receptor beta chains from one sample sequenced in a study of blood T cells in healthy people across ages. A sample-barcoded 5' primer and a J-beta primer mix were used in a second PCR of roughly 7 to 11 cycles. TCRdb reanalysed the 5' RACE reads using MiXCR and keeps one entry per CDR3 protein. This sample has 450,000 to 700,000 distinct CDR3 sequences, with roughly 28% found just once. The sequencing sample was made of blood. These receptors were taken from a woman aged 70 to 79 in good health.

The rearrangement uses TRBV2 and TRBJ1-4; D remains unclear. The CDR3 covers 12 residues. Germline V lookup: CDR1 SNHLY, CDR2 FYNNEI. The germline V and J ends were trimmed by 4 bases and 8 bases, with 8 bases remaining between them. CDR3 coding DNA: TGTGCCAGCAGTGTGTCCGTAGAAAAACTGTTTTTT. Protein product: CASSVSVEKLFF.

There are a few counts of this clonotype. Here the CDR3 DNA reads TGTGCCAGCAGCTTGATGACAGGTATCAATGAGCAGTTCTTC. Translating gives CASSLMTGINEQFF. The chain has TRBV5-6 and TRBJ2-5; tentative D call: TRBD1 (6 bases). Matching the DNA end better, TRBJ2-1 makes the J call doubtful. The CDR3 contains 14 residues. Germline lookup yields CDR1 SGHDT and CDR2 YYEEEE.

The chain employs TRBV20-1 and TRBJ1-1, with a tentative D call TRBD1 (6 bases). This CDR3 region has 13 residues. Deletions cut 6 bases from V and 10 bases from J, with 21 bases between. Per the germline V gene, CDR1 is DFQATT and CDR2 is SNEGSKA (reference sequence). As DNA, the CDR3 is TGCAGTGCCAGGTCAGGGGCAGGCCAAGGAGCTTTCTTT. Encoded protein: CSARSGAGQGAFF.

This clonotype turned up a few times. V usage is TRBV27 and J usage is TRBJ1-2, with TRBD1 matching over 9 bases. Per the germline V gene, CDR1 is MNHEY and CDR2 is SMNVEV (reference sequence). The CDR3 length is 17 residues. With 0 bases clipped from V and 7 bases from J, the junction kept 12 bases outside the gene matches. CDR3 bases: TGTGCCAGCAGTTTATCGCCAAACCTGGGACAGGGATCTGGCTACACCTTC. Translation gives CASSLSPNLGQGSGYTF.